A single TCR beta chain is shown here with its context. Germline V gene data show CDR1 as LGHNT and CDR2 as FRNRAP. The CDR3 totals 13 residues. Trimming cost V 8 bases and J 3 bases; bases outside gene matches: 6. The data stem from a study of blood T cell repertoires in COVID-19. Study background: T cells, B-cell-depleted T cells, or PBMCs provided the cDNA or gDNA that served as material.

Membership in each cohort depended on participant-reported clinical history. Original handling: Estimation of nucleated cell counts relied on the amplification of reference gene primers. Some clones are missing from TCRdb's copy, which holds only in-frame ones; the method was immunoSEQ multiplex PCR. V and J calls plus clone size are reproduced from that table; the DNA served to infer D and trimming. The top ten hold 1.7% of the sample, which has about 410,000 clones, just under 90% seen once. This receptor was taken from a woman in her thirties who had recovered from COVID-19. The rearrangement links TRBV12-5 to TRBJ1-1, with 7 bases fitting TRBD1. Input material: PBMCs or T cells enriched from blood (not recorded which). CDR3 nucleotide sequence: TGTGCTAGTAAAGACAGGGCTGACACTGAAGCTTTCTTT. Its translation: CASKDRADTEAFF.